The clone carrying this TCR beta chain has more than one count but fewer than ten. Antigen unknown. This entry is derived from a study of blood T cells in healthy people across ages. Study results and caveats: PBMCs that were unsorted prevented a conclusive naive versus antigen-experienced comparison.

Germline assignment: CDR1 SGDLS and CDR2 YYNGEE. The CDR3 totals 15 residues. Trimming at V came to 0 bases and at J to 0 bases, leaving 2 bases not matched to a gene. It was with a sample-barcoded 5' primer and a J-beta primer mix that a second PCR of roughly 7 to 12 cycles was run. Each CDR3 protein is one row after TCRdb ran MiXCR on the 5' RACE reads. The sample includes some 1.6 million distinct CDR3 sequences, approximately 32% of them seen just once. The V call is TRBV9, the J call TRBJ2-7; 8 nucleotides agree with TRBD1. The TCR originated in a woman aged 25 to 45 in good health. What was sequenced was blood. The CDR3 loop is CASSVGTGPSYEQYF. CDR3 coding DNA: TGTGCCAGCAGCGTAGGGACAGGGCCCTCCTACGAGCAGTACTTC.